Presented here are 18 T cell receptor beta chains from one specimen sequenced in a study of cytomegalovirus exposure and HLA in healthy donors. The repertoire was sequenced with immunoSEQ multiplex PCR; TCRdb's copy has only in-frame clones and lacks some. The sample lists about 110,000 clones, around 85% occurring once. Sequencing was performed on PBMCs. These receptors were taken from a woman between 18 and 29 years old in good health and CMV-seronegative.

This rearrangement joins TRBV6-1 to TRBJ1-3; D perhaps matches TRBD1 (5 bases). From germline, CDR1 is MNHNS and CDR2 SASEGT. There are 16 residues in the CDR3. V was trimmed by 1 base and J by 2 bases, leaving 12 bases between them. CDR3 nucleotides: TGTGCCAGCAGTGAAGAAGTAGGCAGGGCTGGAAACACCATATATTTT. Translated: CASSEEVGRAGNTIYF.

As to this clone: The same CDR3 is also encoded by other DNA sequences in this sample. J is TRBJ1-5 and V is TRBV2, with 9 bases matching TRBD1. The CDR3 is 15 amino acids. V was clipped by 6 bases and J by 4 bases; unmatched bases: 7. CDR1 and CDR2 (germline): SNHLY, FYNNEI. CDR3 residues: CASRADRGGNQPQHF. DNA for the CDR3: TGTGCCAGCAGGGCCGACAGGGGGGGAAATCAGCCCCAGCATTTT.

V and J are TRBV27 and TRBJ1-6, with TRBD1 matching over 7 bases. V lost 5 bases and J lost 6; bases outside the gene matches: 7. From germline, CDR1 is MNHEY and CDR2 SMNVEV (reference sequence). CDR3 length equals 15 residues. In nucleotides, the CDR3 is TGTGCCAGCAGTCTACTCGGGACAGTTAATTCACCCCTCCACTTT. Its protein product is CASSLLGTVNSPLHF.

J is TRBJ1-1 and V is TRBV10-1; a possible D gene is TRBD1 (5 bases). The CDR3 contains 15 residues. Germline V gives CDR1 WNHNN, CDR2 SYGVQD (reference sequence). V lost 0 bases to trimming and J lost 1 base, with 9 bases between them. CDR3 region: CASSESGGKNTEAFF. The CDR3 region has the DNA TGCGCCAGCAGTGAGTCGGGGGGTAAGAACACTGAAGCTTTCTTT.

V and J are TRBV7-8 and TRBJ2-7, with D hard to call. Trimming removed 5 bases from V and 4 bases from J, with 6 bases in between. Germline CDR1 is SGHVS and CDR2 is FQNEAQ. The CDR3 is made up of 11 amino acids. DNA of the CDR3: TGTGCCAGCAGCCCCGCGTACGAGCAGTACTTC. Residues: CASSPAYEQYF.

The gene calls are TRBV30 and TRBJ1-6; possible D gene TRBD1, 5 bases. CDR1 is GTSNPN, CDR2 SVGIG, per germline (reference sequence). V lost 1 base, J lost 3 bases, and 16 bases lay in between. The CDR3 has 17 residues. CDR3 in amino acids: CAWSEGWGQGYNSPLHF. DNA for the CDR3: TGTGCCTGGAGTGAGGGGTGGGGCCAGGGCTATAATTCACCCCTCCACTTT.

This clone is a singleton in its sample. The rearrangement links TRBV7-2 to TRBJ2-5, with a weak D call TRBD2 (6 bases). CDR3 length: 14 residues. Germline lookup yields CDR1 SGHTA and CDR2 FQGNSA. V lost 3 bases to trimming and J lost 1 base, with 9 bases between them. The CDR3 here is CASSFWDSQETQYF. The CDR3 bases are TGTGCCAGCAGCTTTTGGGACTCCCAAGAGACCCAGTACTTC.

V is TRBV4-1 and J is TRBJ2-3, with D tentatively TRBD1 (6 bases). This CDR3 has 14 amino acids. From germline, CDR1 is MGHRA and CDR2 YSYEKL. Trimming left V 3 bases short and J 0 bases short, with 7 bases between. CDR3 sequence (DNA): TGCGCCAGCAGCCAGACAGGTAGCACAGATACGCAGTATTTT. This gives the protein CASSQTGSTDTQYF.

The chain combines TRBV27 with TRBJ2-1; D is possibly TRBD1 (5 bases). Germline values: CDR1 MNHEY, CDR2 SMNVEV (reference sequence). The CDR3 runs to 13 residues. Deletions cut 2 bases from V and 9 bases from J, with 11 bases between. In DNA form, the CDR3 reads TGTGCCAGCAGTTTAAAGTATGGGGCTGAGCAGTTCTTC. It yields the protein CASSLKYGAEQFF.

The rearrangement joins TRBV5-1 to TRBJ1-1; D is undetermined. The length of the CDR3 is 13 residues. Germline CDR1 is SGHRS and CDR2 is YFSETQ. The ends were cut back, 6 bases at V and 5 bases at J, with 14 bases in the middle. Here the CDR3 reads CASNKEGRTEAFF. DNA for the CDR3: TGCGCCAGCAACAAAGAAGGGAGGACTGAAGCTTTCTTT. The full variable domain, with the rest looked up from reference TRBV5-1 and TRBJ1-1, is KAGVTQTPRYLIKTRGQQVTLSCSPISGHRSVSWYQQTPGQGLQFLFEYFSETQRNKGNFPGRFSGRQFSNSRSEMNVSTLELGDSALYLCASNKEGRTEAFFGQGTRLTVV.

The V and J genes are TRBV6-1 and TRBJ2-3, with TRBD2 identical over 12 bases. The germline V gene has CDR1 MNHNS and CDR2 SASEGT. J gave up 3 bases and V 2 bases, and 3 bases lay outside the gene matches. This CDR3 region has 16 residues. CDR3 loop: CASSESSGGATDTQYF. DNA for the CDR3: TGTGCCAGCAGTGAATCTAGCGGGGGGGCAACAGATACGCAGTATTTT.

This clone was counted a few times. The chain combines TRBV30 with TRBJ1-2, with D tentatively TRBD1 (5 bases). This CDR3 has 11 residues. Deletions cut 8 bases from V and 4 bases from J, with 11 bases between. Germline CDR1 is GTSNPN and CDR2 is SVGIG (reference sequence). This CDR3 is CAGGETYGYTF. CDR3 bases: TGTGCCGGAGGGGAAACCTATGGCTACACCTTC. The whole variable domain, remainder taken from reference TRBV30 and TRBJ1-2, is SQTIHQWPATLVQPVGSPLSLECTVEGTSNPNLYWYRQAAGRGLQLLFYSVGIGQISSEVPQNLSASRPQDRQFILSSKKLLLSDSGFYLCAGGETYGYTFGSGTRLTVV.

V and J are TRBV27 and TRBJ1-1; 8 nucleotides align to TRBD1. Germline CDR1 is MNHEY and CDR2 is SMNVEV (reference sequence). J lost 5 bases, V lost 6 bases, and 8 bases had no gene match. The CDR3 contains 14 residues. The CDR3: CASRPQGAGTEAFF. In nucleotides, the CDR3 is TGTGCCAGCAGGCCTCAGGGGGCCGGGACTGAAGCTTTCTTT.

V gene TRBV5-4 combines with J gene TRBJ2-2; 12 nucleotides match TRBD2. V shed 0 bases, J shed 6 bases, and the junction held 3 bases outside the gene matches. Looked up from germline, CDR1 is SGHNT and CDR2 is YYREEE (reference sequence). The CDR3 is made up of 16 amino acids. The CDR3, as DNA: TGTGCCAGCAGCTTGGCCCTAGCGGGGGGGTCCGGGGAGCTGTTTTTT. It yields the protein CASSLALAGGSGELFF.

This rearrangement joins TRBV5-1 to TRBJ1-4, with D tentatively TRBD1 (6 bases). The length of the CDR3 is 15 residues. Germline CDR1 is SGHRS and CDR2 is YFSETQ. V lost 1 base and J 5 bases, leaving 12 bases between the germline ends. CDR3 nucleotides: TGCGCCAGCAGCTTGTCGCAGGGGTCGAATGAAAAACTGTTTTTT. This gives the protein CASSLSQGSNEKLFF.

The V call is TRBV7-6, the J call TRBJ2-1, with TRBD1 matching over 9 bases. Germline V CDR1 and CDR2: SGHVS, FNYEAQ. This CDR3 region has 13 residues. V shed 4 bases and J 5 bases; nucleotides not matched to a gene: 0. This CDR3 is CASSWDRDNEQFF. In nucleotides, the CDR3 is TGTGCCAGCAGCTGGGACAGGGACAATGAGCAGTTCTTC.

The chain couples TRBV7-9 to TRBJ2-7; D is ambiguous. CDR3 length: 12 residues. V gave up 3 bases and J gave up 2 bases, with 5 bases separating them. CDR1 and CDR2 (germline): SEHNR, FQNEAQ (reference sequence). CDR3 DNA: TGTGCCAGCAGCTTCGAGGCCTACGAGCAGTACTTC. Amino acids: CASSFEAYEQYF.

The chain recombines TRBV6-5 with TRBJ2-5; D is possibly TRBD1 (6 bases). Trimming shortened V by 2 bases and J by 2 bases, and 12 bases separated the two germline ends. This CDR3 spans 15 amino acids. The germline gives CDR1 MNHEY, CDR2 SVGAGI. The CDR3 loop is CASSYRTDIQETQYF. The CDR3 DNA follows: TGTGCCAGCAGTTACCGGACAGATATACAAGAGACCCAGTACTTC.